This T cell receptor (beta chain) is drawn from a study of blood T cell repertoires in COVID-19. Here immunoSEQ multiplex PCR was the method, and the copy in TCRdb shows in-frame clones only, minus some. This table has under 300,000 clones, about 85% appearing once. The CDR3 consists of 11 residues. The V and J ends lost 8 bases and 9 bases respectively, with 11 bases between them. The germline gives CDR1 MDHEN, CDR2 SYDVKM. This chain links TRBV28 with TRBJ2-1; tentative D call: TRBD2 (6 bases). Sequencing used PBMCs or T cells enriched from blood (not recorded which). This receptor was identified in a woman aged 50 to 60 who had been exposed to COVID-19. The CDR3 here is CASSAGAEQFF. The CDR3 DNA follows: TGTGCCAGCTCAGCGGGCGCTGAGCAGTTCTTC.